This is a list of T cell receptor beta chains from one sample in a study of T cell responses to AZD1222 COVID-19 vaccine. Libraries were prepared by immunoSEQ multiplex PCR; TCRdb keeps only in-frame clonotypes and omits some of them. The repertoire holds some 100,000 clones, with about 86% as singletons. The sample was peripheral blood, taken on day 0 of AZD1222 vaccination. These receptors were taken from an adult in good health. The CDR3 runs from the conserved cysteine through the conserved F or W.

TRBJ1-1	TRBV6-6	CASSYAQREHSEAFF
TRBJ1-1	TRBV9	CASSTWTGTEAFF
TRBJ1-2	TRBV9	CASSASPQRHGYTF
TRBJ1-2	TRBV4-2	CASSQDQGLRFDYTF
TRBJ1-5	TRBV28	CASSQNQRPQHF
TRBJ2-4	TRBV15	CATSREGAGAKNIQYF
TRBJ1-2	TRBV29-1	CSTETANYGYTF
TRBJ1-2	TRBV9	CASSVTGAHYGYTF
TRBJ1-3	TRBV5-6	CASSFVDTSSGNTIYF
TRBJ1-2	TRBV3-1/TRBV3-2	CASSRLRTGGDGYTF
TRBJ1-2	TRBV2	CASSGRTYGYTF
TRBJ2-1	TRBV5-1	CASSFGPEREQFF
TRBJ1-4	TRBV15	CATSREYGRQENLFF
TRBJ1-2	TRBV5-1	CASSFLPVGYGYTF
TRBJ1-2	TRBV6-5	CASSYSSGYNYGYTF
TRBJ2-2	TRBV5-4	CASSFGLAAPEGELFF
TRBJ1-5	TRBV28	CASSLTGGSNQPQHF
TRBJ2-4	TRBV19	CASSIHSLAKNIQYF
TRBJ1-6	TRBV27	CASSGGTGGYNSPLHF
TRBJ1-5	TRBV18	CASSPGDSNQPQHF
TRBJ1-1	TRBV29-1	CSVIILDTEAFF
TRBJ2-7	TRBV28	CASSLWGTYEQYF
TRBJ1-1	TRBV30	CAWMRGTGTDTEAFF